The clone carrying this T cell receptor beta chain has ten or more counts. Its target is unknown. The junction departs from germline at one end; a sequencing error may be responsible. The CDR3 consists of 16 residues. CDR1 is SGHRS and CDR2 is YFSETQ in the germline V gene. These data belong to a study of T cells after yellow fever vaccination. The overall study: Some fractions had low cell numbers, and these were prepared with SMART-Seq v4 Ultra Low Input. Study-level findings and limits: The secondary T-cell response peaked on day 5, not day 15, but was weaker.

One entry per CDR3 protein, called by TCRdb with MiXCR from the 5' RACE reads. The table records more than 450,000 distinct CDR3 sequences, just over 20% of them present only once. The source material was PBMCs, sampled more than 20 days after the first yellow fever vaccination. This receptor was identified in a man younger than 35 who received the YFV17D yellow fever vaccine. The V call is TRBV5-1, the J call TRBJ2-3, with 11 nucleotides matching TRBD2. Written as DNA, the CDR3 is TGTGCCAGCAGCTTAGGACTAGCGGGCCCGACAGATACGCAGTATTTT. Protein sequence: CASSLGLAGPTDTQYF.